The rows below give T cell receptor beta chains drawn from one sample of a study of T cell changes during pregnancy in multiple sclerosis. Libraries were prepared by immunoSEQ multiplex PCR; TCRdb keeps only in-frame clonotypes and omits some of them. The sample contains 45,000 to 55,000 clones, 92% of which appear only once. The specimen was CD4+ T cells from peripheral blood mononuclear cells, collected after pregnancy. These receptor sequences come from a female donor with multiple sclerosis, enrolled in a pregnancy study. The CDR3 runs from the conserved cysteine through the conserved F or W. Fields, in order: CDR3 DNA, CDR3 protein, J gene, D gene, V gene. D genes are given only for firm matches.

CDR3 DNA: TGTGCCAGCAGGGCACAGGGGAACTATGGCTACACCTTC; CDR3 protein: CASRAQGNYGYTF; J gene: TRBJ1-2; D gene: TRBD1; V gene: TRBV27
CDR3 DNA: TGTGCCAGCAGCCCCATGGGCGGGAGGACCTATGAGCAGTTCTTC; CDR3 protein: CASSPMGGRTYEQFF; J gene: TRBJ2-1; D gene: TRBD2; V gene: TRBV11-2
CDR3 DNA: TGTGCCAGCTCACCACTCCCCGAGGCCTACGAGCAGTACTTC; CDR3 protein: CASSPLPEAYEQYF; J gene: TRBJ2-7; D gene: .; V gene: TRBV18
CDR3 DNA: TGTGCCAGCAGCTTAGTCGAGACTACTTACAATGAGCAGTTCTTC; CDR3 protein: CASSLVETTYNEQFF; J gene: TRBJ2-1; D gene: .; V gene: TRBV11-2
CDR3 DNA: TGCGCCAGCAGCCAAGCGGGAGGGGGCACAGATACGCAGTATTTT; CDR3 protein: CASSQAGGGTDTQYF; J gene: TRBJ2-3; D gene: TRBD2; V gene: TRBV4-3
CDR3 DNA: TGTGCCAGCAGCTTAGCGACCCCCAGGGGTGATACGCAGTATTTT; CDR3 protein: CASSLATPRGDTQYF; J gene: TRBJ2-3; D gene: .; V gene: TRBV7-9
CDR3 DNA: TGTGCCAGTAGTTGGGACAGACAGAGCTCTGGGGCCAACGTCCTGACTTTC; CDR3 protein: CASSWDRQSSGANVLTF; J gene: TRBJ2-6; D gene: TRBD1; V gene: TRBV19
CDR3 DNA: TGTGCCAGCAGTGAGGGGTTAGCGGGGGGATTTGGGCAGTTCTTC; CDR3 protein: CASSEGLAGGFGQFF; J gene: TRBJ2-1; D gene: TRBD2; V gene: TRBV2
CDR3 DNA: TGTGCCAGCAGTGAAGAAACCGTGAGCGGCTACACCTTC; CDR3 protein: CASSEETVSGYTF; J gene: TRBJ1-2; D gene: .; V gene: TRBV2
CDR3 DNA: TGTGCCAGCGCGACAGCCACAACATCGGCCGGGGAGCTGTTTTTT; CDR3 protein: CASATATTSAGELFF; J gene: TRBJ2-2; D gene: .; V gene: TRBV19
CDR3 DNA: TGCGCCAGCAGCCAGCAAGCGGGAGGGGTAGATACGCAGTATTTT; CDR3 protein: CASSQQAGGVDTQYF; J gene: TRBJ2-3; D gene: TRBD2; V gene: TRBV4-3
CDR3 DNA: TGTGCCAGTAGACTCACAGGGATGAACACTGAAGCTTTCTTT; CDR3 protein: CASRLTGMNTEAFF; J gene: TRBJ1-1; D gene: .; V gene: TRBV19
CDR3 DNA: TGTGCCATCAGAACCAGGGTGGAGACTGAAGCTTTCTTT; CDR3 protein: CAIRTRVETEAFF; J gene: TRBJ1-1; D gene: .; V gene: TRBV10-3
CDR3 DNA: TGTGCCAGCAGTTACGGGGGCCCCCGAGGCACTGAAGCTTTCTTT; CDR3 protein: CASSYGGPRGTEAFF; J gene: TRBJ1-1; D gene: .; V gene: TRBV6-5
CDR3 DNA: TGTGCCAGCAGCTTAACGTTCGACTCCGGGGAGCTGTTTTTT; CDR3 protein: CASSLTFDSGELFF; J gene: TRBJ2-2; D gene: .; V gene: TRBV7-3
CDR3 DNA: TGCGCCAGCAGCCAAGGCTGGGGACTGGGGGGCTACACCTTC; CDR3 protein: CASSQGWGLGGYTF; J gene: TRBJ1-2; D gene: .; V gene: TRBV4-1
CDR3 DNA: TGTGCCAGCAGCCGCCTACTAGCGGGAAAACTTATTTTAGAAGAAGAGCAGTACTTC; CDR3 protein: CASSRLLAGKLILEEEQYF; J gene: TRBJ2-7; D gene: TRBD2; V gene: TRBV14